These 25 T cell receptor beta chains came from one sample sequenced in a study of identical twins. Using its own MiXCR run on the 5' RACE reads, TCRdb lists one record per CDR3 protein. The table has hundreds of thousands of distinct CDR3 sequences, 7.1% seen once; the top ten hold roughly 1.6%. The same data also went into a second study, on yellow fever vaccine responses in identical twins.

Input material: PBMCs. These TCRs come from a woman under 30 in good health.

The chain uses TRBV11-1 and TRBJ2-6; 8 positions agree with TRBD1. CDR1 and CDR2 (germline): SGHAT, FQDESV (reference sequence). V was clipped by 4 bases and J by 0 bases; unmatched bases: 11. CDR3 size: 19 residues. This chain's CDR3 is CASSSAPGQADSGANVLTF. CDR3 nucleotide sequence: TGTGCCAGCAGCTCCGCCCCGGGACAGGCCGACTCTGGGGCCAACGTCCTGACTTTC.

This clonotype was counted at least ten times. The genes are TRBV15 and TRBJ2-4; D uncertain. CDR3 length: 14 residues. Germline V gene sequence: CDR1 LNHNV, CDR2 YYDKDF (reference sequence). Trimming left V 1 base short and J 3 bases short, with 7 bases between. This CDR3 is CATSRGQVKNIQYF. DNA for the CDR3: TGTGCCACCAGCAGAGGGCAAGTCAAAAACATTCAGTACTTC.

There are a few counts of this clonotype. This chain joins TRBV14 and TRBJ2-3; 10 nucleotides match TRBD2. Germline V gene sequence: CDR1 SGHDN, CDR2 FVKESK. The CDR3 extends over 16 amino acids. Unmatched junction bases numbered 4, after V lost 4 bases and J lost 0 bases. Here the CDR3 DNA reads TGTGCCAGCAGCCCCAGAGCGGGGGGGAGCACAGATACGCAGTATTTT. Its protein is CASSPRAGGSTDTQYF.

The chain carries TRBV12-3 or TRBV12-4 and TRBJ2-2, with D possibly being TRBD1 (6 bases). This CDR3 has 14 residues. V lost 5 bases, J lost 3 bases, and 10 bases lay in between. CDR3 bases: TGTGCCAGCAGTCAGGGGTACTACACCGGGGAGCTGTTTTTT. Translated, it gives CASSQGYYTGELFF.

CDR3 protein: CASSLAGTGGPHEQFF. The CDR3, as DNA: TGTGCCAGCAGCTTAGCAGGAACGGGGGGGCCCCATGAGCAGTTCTTC. The chain employs TRBV7-8 and TRBJ2-1, with 8 bases that match TRBD2. The ends lost 0 bases at V and 8 bases at J; junction bases unmatched: 9. The germline gives CDR1 SGHVS, CDR2 FQNEAQ. CDR3 size: 16 residues.

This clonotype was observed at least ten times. The CDR3 DNA is TGCGCCAGCAGCCTACCTCAGAGGAATTCACCCCTCCACTTT. Translation gives CASSLPQRNSPLHF. The chain combines TRBV4-1 with TRBJ1-6; D unclear. V lost 4 bases to trimming and J lost 7 bases, with 11 bases between them. Germline-derived CDR1 and CDR2 are MGHRA and YSYEKL. The CDR3 consists of 14 residues.

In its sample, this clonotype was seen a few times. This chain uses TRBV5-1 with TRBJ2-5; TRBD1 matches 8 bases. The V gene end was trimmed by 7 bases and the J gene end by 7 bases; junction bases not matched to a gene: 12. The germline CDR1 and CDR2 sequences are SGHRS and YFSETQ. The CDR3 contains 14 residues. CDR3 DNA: TGCGCCAGCTTCGCCGGGACAGGCGCTGCGACCCAGTACTTC. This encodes CASFAGTGAATQYF.

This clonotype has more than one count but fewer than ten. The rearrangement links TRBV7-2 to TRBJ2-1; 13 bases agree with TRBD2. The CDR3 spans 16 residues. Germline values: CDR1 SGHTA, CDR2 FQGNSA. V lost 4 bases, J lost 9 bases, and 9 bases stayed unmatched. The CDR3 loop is CASSSWTSGRSSEQFF. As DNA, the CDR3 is TGTGCCAGCAGCTCCTGGACTAGCGGGAGATCCAGTGAGCAGTTCTTC.

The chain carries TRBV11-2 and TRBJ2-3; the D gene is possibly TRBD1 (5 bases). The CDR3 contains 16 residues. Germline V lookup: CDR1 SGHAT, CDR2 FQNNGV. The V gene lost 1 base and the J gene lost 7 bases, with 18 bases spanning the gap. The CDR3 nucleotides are TGTGCCAGCAGCTTAGCCGTGGCTGTGGGGCCACATACGCAGTATTTT. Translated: CASSLAVAVGPHTQYF.

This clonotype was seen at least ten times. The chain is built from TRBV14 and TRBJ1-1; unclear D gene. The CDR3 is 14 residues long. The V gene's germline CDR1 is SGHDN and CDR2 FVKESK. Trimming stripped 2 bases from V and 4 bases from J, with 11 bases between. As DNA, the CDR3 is TGTGCCAGCAGCCAAAGGGTAGGAGTCACTGAAGCTTTCTTT. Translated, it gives CASSQRVGVTEAFF.

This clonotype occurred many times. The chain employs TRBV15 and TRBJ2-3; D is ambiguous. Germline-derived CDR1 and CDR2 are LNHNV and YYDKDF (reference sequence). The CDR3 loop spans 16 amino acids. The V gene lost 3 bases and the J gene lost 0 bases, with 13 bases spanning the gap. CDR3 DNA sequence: TGTGCCACCAGCAGGGAGACGGGCCTTAGCACAGATACGCAGTATTTT. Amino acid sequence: CATSRETGLSTDTQYF.

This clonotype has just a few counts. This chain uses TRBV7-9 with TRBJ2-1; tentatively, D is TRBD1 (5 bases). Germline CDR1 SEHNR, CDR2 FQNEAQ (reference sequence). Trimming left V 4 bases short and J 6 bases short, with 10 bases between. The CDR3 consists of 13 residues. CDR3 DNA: TGTGCCAGCAGCTCCCCCACAGGCAATGAGCAGTTCTTC. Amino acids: CASSSPTGNEQFF.

This CDR3 reads CASSYLWRGQQSSYNEQFF. The CDR3 nucleotides read TGTGCCAGCAGTTATTTGTGGCGTGGGCAGCAGAGCTCCTACAATGAGCAGTTCTTC. The chain recombines TRBV6-5 with TRBJ2-1; D unresolved. Looked up from germline, CDR1 is MNHEY and CDR2 is SVGAGI. This CDR3 comprises 19 residues. The V and J ends lost 3 bases and 0 bases respectively, with 21 bases between them.

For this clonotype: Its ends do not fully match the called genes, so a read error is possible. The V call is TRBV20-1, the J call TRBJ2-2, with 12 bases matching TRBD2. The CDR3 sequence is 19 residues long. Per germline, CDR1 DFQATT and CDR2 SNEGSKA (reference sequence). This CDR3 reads CCASSVGGLAGIYTGELFF. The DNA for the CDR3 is TGCTGTGCTAGTTCAGTGGGAGGACTAGCGGGAATATACACCGGGGAGCTGTTTTTT.

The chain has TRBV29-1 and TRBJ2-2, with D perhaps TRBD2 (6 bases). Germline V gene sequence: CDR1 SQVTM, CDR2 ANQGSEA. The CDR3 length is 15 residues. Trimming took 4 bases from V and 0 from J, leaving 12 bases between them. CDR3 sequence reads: CSVGMASANTGELFF. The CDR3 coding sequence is TGCAGCGTTGGGATGGCTAGCGCGAACACCGGGGAGCTGTTTTTT.

The CDR3 nucleotides are TGCGCCAGCAGCTTTGGGCCGGCAGGCTACAATGAGCAGTTCTTC. Translation gives CASSFGPAGYNEQFF. The V gene is TRBV5-1, the J gene TRBJ2-1, with D uncertain. The CDR3 spans 15 residues. Germline loops: CDR1 SGHRS, CDR2 YFSETQ. V shed 2 bases and J shed 3 bases, with 12 bases lying between them.

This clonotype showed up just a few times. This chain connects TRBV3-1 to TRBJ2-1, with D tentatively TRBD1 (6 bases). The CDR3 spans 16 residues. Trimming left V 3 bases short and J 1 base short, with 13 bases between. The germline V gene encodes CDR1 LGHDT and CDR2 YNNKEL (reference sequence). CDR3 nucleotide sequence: TGTGCCAGCAGCCAGGGGGCCTACGGATCCTACAATGAGCAGTTCTTC. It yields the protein CASSQGAYGSYNEQFF.

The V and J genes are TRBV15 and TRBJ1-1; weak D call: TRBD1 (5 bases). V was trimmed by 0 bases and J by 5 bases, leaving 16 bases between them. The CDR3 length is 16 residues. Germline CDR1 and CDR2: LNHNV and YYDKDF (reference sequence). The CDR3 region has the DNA TGTGCCACCAGCAGAGACGATTTGGGGGTTCGAACTGAAGCTTTCTTT. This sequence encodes CATSRDDLGVRTEAFF.

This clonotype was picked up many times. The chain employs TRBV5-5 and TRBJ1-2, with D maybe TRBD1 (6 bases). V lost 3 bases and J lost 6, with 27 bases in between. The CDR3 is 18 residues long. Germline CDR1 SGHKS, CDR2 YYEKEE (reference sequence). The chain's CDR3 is CASSSLTGVTGTGDGYTF. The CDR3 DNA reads TGTGCCAGCAGCTCACTAACCGGGGTAACAGGGACGGGGGATGGCTACACCTTC.

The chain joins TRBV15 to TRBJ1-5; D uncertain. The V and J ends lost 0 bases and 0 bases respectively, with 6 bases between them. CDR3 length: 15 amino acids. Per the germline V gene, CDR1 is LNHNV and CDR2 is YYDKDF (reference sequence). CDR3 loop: CATSRDRNSNQPQHF. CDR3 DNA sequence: TGTGCCACCAGCAGAGATCGCAATAGCAATCAGCCCCAGCATTTT.

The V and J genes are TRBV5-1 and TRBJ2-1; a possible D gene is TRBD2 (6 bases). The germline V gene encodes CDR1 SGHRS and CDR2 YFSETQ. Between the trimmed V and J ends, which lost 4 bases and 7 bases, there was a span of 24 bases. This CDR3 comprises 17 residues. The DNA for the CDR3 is TGCGCCAGCAGCCTCCTATTTACTAGTGCTGGGGGGAATGAGCAGTTCTTC. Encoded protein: CASSLLFTSAGGNEQFF.

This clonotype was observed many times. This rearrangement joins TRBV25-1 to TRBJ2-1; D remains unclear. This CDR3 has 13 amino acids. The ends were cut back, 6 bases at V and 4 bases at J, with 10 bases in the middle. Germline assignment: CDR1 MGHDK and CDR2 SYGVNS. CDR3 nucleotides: TGTGCCAGCAGCGGACCGAATTACAATGAGCAGTTCTTC. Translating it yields CASSGPNYNEQFF.

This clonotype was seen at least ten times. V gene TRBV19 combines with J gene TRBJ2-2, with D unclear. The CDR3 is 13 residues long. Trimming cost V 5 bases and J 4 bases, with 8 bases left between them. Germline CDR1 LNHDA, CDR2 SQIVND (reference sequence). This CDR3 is CASSPTTTGELFF. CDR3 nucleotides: TGTGCCAGTAGTCCAACCACCACCGGGGAGCTGTTTTTT.

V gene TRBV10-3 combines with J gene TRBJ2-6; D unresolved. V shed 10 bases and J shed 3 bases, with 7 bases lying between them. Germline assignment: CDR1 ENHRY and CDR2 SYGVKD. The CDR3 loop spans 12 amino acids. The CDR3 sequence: CATWGGANVLTF. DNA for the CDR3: TGTGCCACTTGGGGTGGGGCCAACGTCCTGACTTTC.

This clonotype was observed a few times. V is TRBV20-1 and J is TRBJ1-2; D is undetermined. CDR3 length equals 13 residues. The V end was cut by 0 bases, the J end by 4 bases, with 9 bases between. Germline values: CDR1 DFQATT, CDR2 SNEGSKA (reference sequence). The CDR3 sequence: CSARDYWAYGYTF. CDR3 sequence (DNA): TGCAGTGCTAGAGATTACTGGGCCTATGGCTACACCTTC.